Listed below are T cell receptor beta chains from one sample, sequenced in a study of T cells after yellow fever vaccination. TCRdb itself ran the 5' RACE reads through MiXCR, one entry per CDR3 protein. Among a few hundred thousand distinct CDR3 sequences listed, approximately 21% were seen once. This material consisted of PBMCs, taken 15 days after the yellow fever booster vaccination. All receptors derive from a young man who received the YFV17D yellow fever vaccine. The CDR3 runs from the conserved cysteine through the conserved F or W. Each record gives: V gene, clone size, J gene, D gene, CDR3 DNA, CDR3 protein. D genes are given only for firm matches. Some rows have no size entry. The others give once, few or many, or a class for an expanded clone.

v_call: TRBV20-1
clone_size: few
j_call: TRBJ1-1
d_call: .
cdr3_nt: TGCAGTGCCCAGAGCCCTGAAGCTTTCTTT
cdr3_aa: CSAQSPEAFF

v_call: TRBV4-3
clone_size: few
j_call: TRBJ2-7
d_call: .
cdr3_nt: TGCGCCAGCAGCCAAGCTTCAGGACTTGGGGAGCAGTACTTC
cdr3_aa: CASSQASGLGEQYF

v_call: TRBV6-1
clone_size: .
j_call: TRBJ2-7
d_call: TRBD2
cdr3_nt: TGTGCCAGCCAACCGGGACTAGCGAGCGAGCAGTACTTC
cdr3_aa: CASQPGLASEQYF

v_call: TRBV7-2
clone_size: .
j_call: TRBJ1-6
d_call: .
cdr3_nt: TGTGCCAGCAGCTTAGCAGGGGGGAATAATTCACCCCTCCACTTT
cdr3_aa: CASSLAGGNNSPLHF

v_call: TRBV20-1
clone_size: .
j_call: TRBJ2-3
d_call: TRBD2
cdr3_nt: TGCAGTGCTAGGGTTAGCGGGAGGCCCCTGGCAGATACGCAGTATTTT
cdr3_aa: CSARVSGRPLADTQYF

v_call: TRBV19
clone_size: .
j_call: TRBJ2-3
d_call: TRBD2
cdr3_nt: TGTGCCTGCAGACTAGCTGGCACAGATACGCAGTATTTT
cdr3_aa: CACRLAGTDTQYF

v_call: TRBV6-6
clone_size: .
j_call: TRBJ2-2
d_call: .
cdr3_nt: TGTGCCGGGAGAGGACCCACCGGGGAGCTGTTTTTT
cdr3_aa: CAGRGPTGELFF

v_call: TRBV6-6
clone_size: few
j_call: TRBJ1-5
d_call: .
cdr3_nt: TGTGCCAGTACCAGGGAAGGTCAGCCCCAGCATTTT
cdr3_aa: CASTREGQPQHF

v_call: TRBV5-1
clone_size: .
j_call: TRBJ2-1
d_call: .
cdr3_nt: TGCGCCAGCAGCTTAACTGGCCTGAGCTCCTACAATGAGCAGTTCTTC
cdr3_aa: CASSLTGLSSYNEQFF

v_call: TRBV10-3
clone_size: few
j_call: TRBJ2-3
d_call: .
cdr3_nt: TGTGCCATCGGGAACTCGGGGGAGTATTTT
cdr3_aa: CAIGNSGEYF

v_call: TRBV6-1
clone_size: .
j_call: TRBJ1-2
d_call: .
cdr3_nt: TGTGCCAGCAGTGAAGTTAGACCTCCAGGGGCCACTGGCTACACCTTC
cdr3_aa: CASSEVRPPGATGYTF

v_call: TRBV5-5
clone_size: .
j_call: TRBJ2-5
d_call: .
cdr3_nt: TGTGCCAGCAGCAATGGACAGCTACAAGAGACCCAGTACTTC
cdr3_aa: CASSNGQLQETQYF

v_call: TRBV5-5
clone_size: few
j_call: TRBJ1-2
d_call: .
cdr3_nt: TGTGCCAGCAGCTTCGGGCTATCTAACTATGGCTACACCTTC
cdr3_aa: CASSFGLSNYGYTF

v_call: TRBV5-4
clone_size: .
j_call: TRBJ2-1
d_call: .
cdr3_nt: TGTGCCAGCAGCTTCGGAGTAGTTAAGGGCAATGAGCAGTTCTTC
cdr3_aa: CASSFGVVKGNEQFF

v_call: TRBV20-1
clone_size: .
j_call: TRBJ2-7
d_call: TRBD2
cdr3_nt: TGCAGTGCCAGGGGCGCTAGCGGGAGCGTCGTTTACTACGAGCAGTACTTC
cdr3_aa: CSARGASGSVVYYEQYF

v_call: TRBV6-5
clone_size: .
j_call: TRBJ2-1
d_call: .
cdr3_nt: TGTGCCAGCAGTTACTCGTTGGGGGGAGTAGGTGAGCAGTTCTTC
cdr3_aa: CASSYSLGGVGEQFF

v_call: TRBV5-5
clone_size: .
j_call: TRBJ1-5
d_call: .
cdr3_nt: TGTGCCAGCAGCCTGTCGGGTCAGCTGAATCAGCCCCAGCATTTT
cdr3_aa: CASSLSGQLNQPQHF

v_call: TRBV5-1
clone_size: .
j_call: TRBJ2-1
d_call: .
cdr3_nt: TGCGCCAGCAGCGGAAACAATGAGCAGTTC
cdr3_aa: CASSGNNEQF

v_call: TRBV2
clone_size: .
j_call: TRBJ2-1
d_call: TRBD2
cdr3_nt: TGTGCCAGCAGTGAAGCGTTAGCGGGACTAGCGGGAGTTGAGCAGTTCTTC
cdr3_aa: CASSEALAGLAGVEQFF

v_call: TRBV12-3/TRBV12-4
clone_size: few
j_call: TRBJ2-1
d_call: TRBD2
cdr3_nt: TGTGCCAGCAGTCCTTGGACTAGCGGGAGGTCTAGCTACAATGAGCAGTTCTTC
cdr3_aa: CASSPWTSGRSSYNEQFF

v_call: TRBV4-2
clone_size: few
j_call: TRBJ2-3
d_call: .
cdr3_nt: TGTGCCAGCAGCCAGGGGATTAAAGCAGATACGCAGTATTTT
cdr3_aa: CASSQGIKADTQYF

v_call: TRBV5-4
clone_size: once
j_call: TRBJ2-6
d_call: .
cdr3_nt: TGTGCCAGCAGCTTGGTACTAGGTTTGAAATCTGGGGCCAACGTCCTGACTTTC
cdr3_aa: CASSLVLGLKSGANVLTF

v_call: TRBV6-6
clone_size: few
j_call: TRBJ2-7
d_call: TRBD1
cdr3_nt: TGTGCCACGGAGACAGGGAGCTACGAGCAGTACTTC
cdr3_aa: CATETGSYEQYF

v_call: TRBV9
clone_size: few
j_call: TRBJ2-1
d_call: TRBD2
cdr3_nt: TGTGCCAGCAGCGTAGGGGGACTAGCGGGTTACAATGAGCAGTTCTTC
cdr3_aa: CASSVGGLAGYNEQFF

v_call: TRBV4-3
clone_size: few
j_call: TRBJ2-7
d_call: TRBD1
cdr3_nt: TGCGCCAGCAGCCAAGATCTTCCGGGACAGGGGAACGAGCAGTACTTC
cdr3_aa: CASSQDLPGQGNEQYF

v_call: TRBV19
clone_size: .
j_call: TRBJ1-5
d_call: .
cdr3_nt: TGTGCCAGTAGTCCTCGAAATACACCCCAGCATTTT
cdr3_aa: CASSPRNTPQHF

v_call: TRBV27
clone_size: .
j_call: TRBJ2-7
d_call: TRBD1
cdr3_nt: TGTGCCAGCAGTTTGCTGGGACAGGGGGCTCCGGGGGAGCAGTACTTC
cdr3_aa: CASSLLGQGAPGEQYF

v_call: TRBV3-1
clone_size: .
j_call: TRBJ1-1
d_call: TRBD1
cdr3_nt: TGTGCCAGCAGCTGGACAGGGGATGTGGCTTTCTTT
cdr3_aa: CASSWTGDVAFF

v_call: TRBV29-1
clone_size: .
j_call: TRBJ2-3
d_call: TRBD2
cdr3_nt: TGCAGCGTAGATAGCGGGCCAGATACGCAGTATTTT
cdr3_aa: CSVDSGPDTQYF

v_call: TRBV12-3/TRBV12-4
clone_size: .
j_call: TRBJ2-1
d_call: .
cdr3_nt: TGTGCCAGCAGTTTCTTAGCGGCCAGGATTGAGCAGTTCTTC
cdr3_aa: CASSFLAARIEQFF

v_call: TRBV29-1
clone_size: .
j_call: TRBJ2-7
d_call: TRBD1
cdr3_nt: TGCAGCGCAGTAGGACAGGTCTACGAGCAGTACTTC
cdr3_aa: CSAVGQVYEQYF

v_call: TRBV7-2
clone_size: .
j_call: TRBJ2-7
d_call: .
cdr3_nt: TGTGCCAGCAGCCGGGGTGGTTCACGGGTCGAGCAGTACTTC
cdr3_aa: CASSRGGSRVEQYF

v_call: TRBV20-1
clone_size: few
j_call: TRBJ1-2
d_call: .
cdr3_nt: TGCAGTGCGGGTGGGGGGACAAATGGCTACACCTTC
cdr3_aa: CSAGGGTNGYTF

v_call: TRBV20-1
clone_size: few
j_call: TRBJ2-1
d_call: .
cdr3_nt: TGCAGTGCTAGATTGACCCCAAACTACAATGAGCAGTTCTTC
cdr3_aa: CSARLTPNYNEQFF

v_call: TRBV7-2
clone_size: .
j_call: TRBJ2-3
d_call: TRBD2
cdr3_nt: TGTGCCAGCCGGGCGGGGGAGCACACAGATACGCAGTATTTT
cdr3_aa: CASRAGEHTDTQYF

v_call: TRBV12-3/TRBV12-4
clone_size: few
j_call: TRBJ2-1
d_call: TRBD1
cdr3_nt: TGTGCCAGCAGCCGGACAGGGGGCATTCTGGTCCTGGATGAGCAGTTCTTC
cdr3_aa: CASSRTGGILVLDEQFF